The 17 T cell receptor beta chains given below trace back to one sample, sequenced in a study of blood T cell repertoires in COVID-19. TCRdb's copy holds only in-frame clones and misses some; the assay was immunoSEQ multiplex PCR. This sample has approximately 440,000 clones, with 90% found just once. The sample was PBMCs or T cells enriched from blood (not recorded which). Receptors originate from a young man who had recovered from COVID-19.

The chain recombines TRBV29-1 with TRBJ2-4; D is unclear. Per germline, CDR1 SQVTM and CDR2 ANQGSEA. This CDR3 is built from 12 residues. The V end lost 4 bases, the J end lost 7 bases, and 11 bases lay between the germline ends. Here the CDR3 reads CSVVFPGNIQYF. CDR3 bases: TGCAGCGTTGTATTTCCCGGGAACATTCAGTACTTC. Based on the CDR3 plus reference TRBV29-1 and TRBJ2-4, the full variable domain is SAVISQKPSRDICQRGTSLTIQCQVDSQVTMMFWYRQQPGQSLTLIATANQGSEATYESGFVIDKFPISRPNLTFSTLTVSNMSPEDSSIYLCSVVFPGNIQYFGAGTRLSVL.

This clone was counted a single time. The chain couples TRBV5-4 to TRBJ2-1; 7 bases align to TRBD2. CDR3 length equals 15 residues. CDR1 SGHNT and CDR2 YYREEE come from the germline V gene (reference sequence). The trim removed 4 bases at V and 5 bases at J, leaving 9 bases unmatched. The CDR3 DNA reads as TGTGCCAGCAGCAGGTCGGCAGCGGGAAACAATGAGCAGTTCTTC. Translating it yields CASSRSAAGNNEQFF.

The chain joins TRBV30 to TRBJ1-4, with 7 positions matching TRBD1. The CDR3 loop spans 13 amino acids. The V gene end was trimmed by 7 bases and the J gene end by 8 bases; junction bases not matched to a gene: 10. CDR1 GTSNPN and CDR2 SVGIG come from the germline V gene (reference sequence). In nucleotides, the CDR3 is TGTGCCTCTAACCGGGACAGAGGGGAAAAACTGTTTTTT. This encodes CASNRDRGEKLFF.

The chain couples TRBV19 to TRBJ2-2, with 11 bases that match TRBD2. V lost 9 bases, J lost 0 bases, and 6 bases stayed unmatched. The germline CDR1 and CDR2 sequences are LNHDA and SQIVND (reference sequence). The CDR3 totals 16 residues. This CDR3 reads CASKTSGVANTGELFF. The CDR3 nucleotides read TGTGCCAGCAAGACTAGCGGGGTCGCGAACACCGGGGAGCTGTTTTTT.

The chain couples TRBV6-5 to TRBJ2-7; TRBD2 is a possible D gene (6 bases). V lost 7 bases, J lost 2 bases, and 15 bases lay in between. The CDR3 runs 14 residues. CDR1 is MNHEY and CDR2 is SVGAGI in the germline V gene. CDR3 nucleotide sequence: TGTGCCAGCACGACGCTCGGAGGGACCTACGAGCAGTACTTC. Translated, it gives CASTTLGGTYEQYF.

The gene calls are TRBV5-5 and TRBJ1-6; TRBD1 might be the D (5 bases). Trimming cost V 2 bases and J 6 bases, with 21 bases left between them. Germline CDR1 and CDR2: SGHKS and YYEKEE (reference sequence). The CDR3 spans 18 residues. This CDR3 reads CASSFATGTLGGNSPLHF. CDR3 bases: TGTGCCAGCAGCTTCGCGACCGGGACTCTGGGAGGTAATTCACCCCTCCACTTT. Combining the CDR3 with reference TRBV5-5 and TRBJ1-6 gives the whole variable domain DAGVTQSPTHLIKTRGQQVTLRCSPISGHKSVSWYQQVLGQGPQFIFQYYEKEERGRGNFPDRFSARQFPNYSSELNVNALLLGDSALYLCASSFATGTLGGNSPLHFGNGTRLTVT.

The V gene is TRBV19, the J gene TRBJ2-2, with D maybe TRBD2 (7 bases). CDR1 and CDR2 from the germline V gene are LNHDA and SQIVND (reference sequence). Between the trimmed V and J ends, which lost 9 bases and 3 bases, there was a span of 17 bases. This CDR3 spans 15 amino acids. Written as DNA, the CDR3 is TGTGCCAGCTCGGGGAGGGGGACCTACACCGGGGAGCTGTTTTTT. Translated: CASSGRGTYTGELFF.

CDR3 protein: CASSFGGAAFF. The CDR3 DNA reads TGTGCCAGCAGCTTCGGTGGTGCAGCTTTCTTT. This chain connects TRBV5-4 to TRBJ1-1; D unclear. The germline V gene encodes CDR1 SGHNT and CDR2 YYREEE (reference sequence). V lost 2 bases to trimming and J lost 10 bases, with 9 bases between them. CDR3 length: 11 amino acids.

This clone appeared once. The V gene is TRBV5-1, the J gene TRBJ1-1; D is ambiguous. The V gene lost 3 bases and the J gene lost 0 bases, with 15 bases spanning the gap. CDR1 is SGHRS, CDR2 YFSETQ, per germline. This CDR3 contains 16 residues. The CDR3 reads CASSWTGPTMNTEAFF. The CDR3 DNA is TGCGCCAGCAGCTGGACTGGTCCGACTATGAACACTGAAGCTTTCTTT.

The genes are TRBV7-2 and TRBJ2-2; possible D gene TRBD2, 5 bases. CDR3 length equals 19 residues. The V end was cut by 3 bases, the J end by 4 bases, with 24 bases between. Germline V gives CDR1 SGHTA, CDR2 FQGNSA. The CDR3 DNA sequence: TGTGCCAGCAGCTTCCCAGGAAGAGGGTTTGGGGAGACCACCGGGGAGCTGTTTTTT. Encoded protein: CASSFPGRGFGETTGELFF.

The rearrangement links TRBV11-3 to TRBJ2-7; D is undetermined. Germline V lookup: CDR1 SGHNT, CDR2 YENEEA. This CDR3 has 13 residues. V lost 0 bases to trimming and J lost 2 bases, with 5 bases between them. Here the CDR3 reads CASSLDETYEQYF. As DNA, the CDR3 is TGTGCCAGCAGCTTAGATGAGACCTACGAGCAGTACTTC. Based on the CDR3 plus reference TRBV11-3 and TRBJ2-7, the full variable domain is EAGVVQSPRYKIIEKKQPVAFWCNPISGHNTLYWYLQNLGQGPELLIRYENEEAVDDSQLPKDRFSAERLKGVDSTLKIQPAELGDSAVYLCASSLDETYEQYFGPGTRLTVT.

This chain joins TRBV9 and TRBJ1-1; 9 nucleotides agree with TRBD1. Germline V gene data show CDR1 as SGDLS and CDR2 as YYNGEE. The CDR3 is 16 amino acids. With V trimmed by 3 bases and J by 5 bases, 11 bases remained unmatched. This CDR3 reads CASSAGTGPRDTEAFF. CDR3 nucleotide sequence: TGTGCCAGCAGCGCGGGGACAGGGCCCCGAGATACTGAAGCTTTCTTT.

V usage is TRBV6-2 or TRBV6-3 and J usage is TRBJ2-2, with 7 bases that match TRBD2. CDR3 length equals 17 residues. Germline V lookup: CDR1 MNHEY, CDR2 SVGEGT. Trimming removed 2 bases from V and 0 bases from J; junction bases left unmatched: 6. DNA for the CDR3: TGTGCCAGCAGTTACGCACTAGCGAAAGCGAACACCGGGGAGCTGTTTTTT. Translated, it gives CASSYALAKANTGELFF.

There are a few counts of this clone. This sequence joins TRBV7-3 and TRBJ1-1; TRBD1 matches 9 bases. Germline CDR1 SGHTA, CDR2 FQGTGA. CDR3 length: 13 residues. V shed 5 bases, J shed 8 bases, and the junction held 6 bases outside the gene matches. For the CDR3, the DNA is TGTGCCAGCAGCCCGACAGGGGGGGAAGAAGCTTTCTTT. It encodes CASSPTGGEEAFF.

Here the CDR3 reads CASSKVAGRDGYTF. CDR3 DNA: TGTGCCAGCAGCAAAGTAGCAGGGAGGGACGGCTACACCTTC. This chain joins TRBV21-1 and TRBJ1-2. TRBV21-1 is a recognized pseudogene. The CDR3 consists of 14 residues.

This clone was counted a single time. CDR3 sequence reads: CASSLRTDTYNSPLHF. CDR3 DNA sequence: TGTGCCAGCAGCCTAAGAACAGATACCTATAATTCACCCCTCCACTTT. The chain recombines TRBV5-6 with TRBJ1-6; the D is unclear. This CDR3 comprises 16 residues. Germline CDR1 reads SGHDT; CDR2 reads YYEEEE. Trimming took 4 bases from V and 2 from J, leaving 13 bases between them.

The J gene is TRBJ2-1, the V gene TRBV7-8, with TRBD1 identical over 9 bases. Germline V CDR1 and CDR2: SGHVS, FQNEAQ. V gave up 6 bases and J gave up 4 bases; unmatched junction bases: 4. CDR3 length: 14 amino acids. In nucleotides, the CDR3 is TGTGCCAGCAGGCACAGGGGGCGGTACAATGAGCAGTTCTTC. The encoded protein is CASRHRGRYNEQFF.